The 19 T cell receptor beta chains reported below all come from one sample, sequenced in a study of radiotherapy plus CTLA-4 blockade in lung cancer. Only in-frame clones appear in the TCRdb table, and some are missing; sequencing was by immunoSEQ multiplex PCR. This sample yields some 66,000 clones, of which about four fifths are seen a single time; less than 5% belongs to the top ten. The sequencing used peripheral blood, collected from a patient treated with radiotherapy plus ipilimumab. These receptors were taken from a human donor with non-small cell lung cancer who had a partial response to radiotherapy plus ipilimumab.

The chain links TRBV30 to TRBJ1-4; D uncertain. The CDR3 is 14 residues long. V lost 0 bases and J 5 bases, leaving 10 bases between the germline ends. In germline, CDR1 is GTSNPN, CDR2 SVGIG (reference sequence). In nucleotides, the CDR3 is TGTGCCTGGAGTGTAAGTTACTTAAATGAAAAACTGTTTTTT. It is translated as CAWSVSYLNEKLFF.

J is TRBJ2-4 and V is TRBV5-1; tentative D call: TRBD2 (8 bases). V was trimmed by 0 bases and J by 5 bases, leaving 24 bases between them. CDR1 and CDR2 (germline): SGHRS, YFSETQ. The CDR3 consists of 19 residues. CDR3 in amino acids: CASSLGQGLSGGHQNIQYF. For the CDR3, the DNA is TGCGCCAGCAGCTTGGGACAGGGATTGAGCGGGGGCCACCAAAACATTCAGTACTTC.

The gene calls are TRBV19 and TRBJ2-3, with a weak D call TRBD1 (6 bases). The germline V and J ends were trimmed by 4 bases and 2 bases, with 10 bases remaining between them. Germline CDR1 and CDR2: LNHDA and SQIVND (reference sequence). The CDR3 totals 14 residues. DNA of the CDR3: TGTGCCAGTAGTAACAGGGAGAACACAGATACGCAGTATTTT. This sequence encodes CASSNRENTDTQYF.

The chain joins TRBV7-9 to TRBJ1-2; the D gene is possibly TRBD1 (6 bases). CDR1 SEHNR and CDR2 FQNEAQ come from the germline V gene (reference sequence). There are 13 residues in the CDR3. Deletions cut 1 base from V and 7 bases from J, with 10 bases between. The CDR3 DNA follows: TGTGCCAGCAGCTTAGACAGGGATGCTGGCTACACCTTC. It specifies CASSLDRDAGYTF.

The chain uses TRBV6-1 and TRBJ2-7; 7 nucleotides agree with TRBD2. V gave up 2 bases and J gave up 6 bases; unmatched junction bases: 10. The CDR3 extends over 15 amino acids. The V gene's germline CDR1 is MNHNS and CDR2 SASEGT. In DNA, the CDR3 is TGTGCCAGCAGTGAACGGAAGCGGGGCATTCGCGAGCAGTACTTC. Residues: CASSERKRGIREQYF.

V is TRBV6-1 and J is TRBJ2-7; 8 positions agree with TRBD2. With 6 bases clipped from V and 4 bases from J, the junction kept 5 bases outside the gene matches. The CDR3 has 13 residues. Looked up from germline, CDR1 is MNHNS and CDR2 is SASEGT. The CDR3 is CASRAGLEYEQYF. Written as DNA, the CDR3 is TGTGCCAGCAGGGCGGGACTAGAGTACGAGCAGTACTTC.

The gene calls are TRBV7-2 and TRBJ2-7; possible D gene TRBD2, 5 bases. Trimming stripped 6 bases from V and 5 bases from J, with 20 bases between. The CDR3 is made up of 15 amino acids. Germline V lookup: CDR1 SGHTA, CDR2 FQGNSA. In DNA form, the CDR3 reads TGTGCCAGCAGTCTTAGTAGAGGGTTTGAAAACGAGCAGTACTTC. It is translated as CASSLSRGFENEQYF.

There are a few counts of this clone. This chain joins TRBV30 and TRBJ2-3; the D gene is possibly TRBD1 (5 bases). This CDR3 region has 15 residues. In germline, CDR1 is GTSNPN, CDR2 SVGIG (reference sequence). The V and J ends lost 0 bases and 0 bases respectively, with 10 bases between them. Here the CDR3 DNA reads TGTGCCTGGAGTGTAGGGGCGGATAGCACAGATACGCAGTATTTT. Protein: CAWSVGADSTDTQYF.

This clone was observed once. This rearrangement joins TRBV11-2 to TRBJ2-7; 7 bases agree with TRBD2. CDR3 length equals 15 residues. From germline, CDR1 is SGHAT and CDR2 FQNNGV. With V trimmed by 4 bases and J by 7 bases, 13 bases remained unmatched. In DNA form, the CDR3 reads TGTGCCAGCAGCTCAGCCGGGACTACCCTCGGGGAGCAGTACTTC. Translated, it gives CASSSAGTTLGEQYF.

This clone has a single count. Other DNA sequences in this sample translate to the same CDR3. The CDR3 DNA reads TGCGCCAGCAGCGCAGACATCGGTGAGTCGCCCCAGCATTTT. It is translated as CASSADIGESPQHF. The chain uses TRBV10-2 and TRBJ1-5; no definite D call. Germline CDR1 is WSHSY and CDR2 is SAAADI. V was trimmed by 6 bases and J by 9 bases, leaving 18 bases between them. The CDR3 sequence is 14 residues long.

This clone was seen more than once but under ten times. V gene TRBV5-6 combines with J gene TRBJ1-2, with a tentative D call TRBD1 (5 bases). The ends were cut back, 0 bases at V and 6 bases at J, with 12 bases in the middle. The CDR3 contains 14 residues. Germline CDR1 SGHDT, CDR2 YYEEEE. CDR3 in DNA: TGTGCCAGCAGCTTGGAGGGCAGGGTGCATGGCTACACCTTC. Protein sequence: CASSLEGRVHGYTF.

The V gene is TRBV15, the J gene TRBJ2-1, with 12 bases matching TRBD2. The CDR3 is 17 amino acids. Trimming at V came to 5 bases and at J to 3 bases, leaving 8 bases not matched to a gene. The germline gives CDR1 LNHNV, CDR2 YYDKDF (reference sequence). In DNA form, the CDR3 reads TGTGCCACCAGCTTTCGGACTAGCGGGAATCTCTACAATGAGCAGTTCTTC. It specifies CATSFRTSGNLYNEQFF.

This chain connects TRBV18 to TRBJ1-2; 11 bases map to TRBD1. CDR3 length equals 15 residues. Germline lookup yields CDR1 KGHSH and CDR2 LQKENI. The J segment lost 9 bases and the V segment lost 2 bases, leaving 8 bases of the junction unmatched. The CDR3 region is CASSPSPGQGGSYTF. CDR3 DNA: TGTGCCAGCTCACCATCTCCGGGACAGGGGGGGAGCTACACCTTC.

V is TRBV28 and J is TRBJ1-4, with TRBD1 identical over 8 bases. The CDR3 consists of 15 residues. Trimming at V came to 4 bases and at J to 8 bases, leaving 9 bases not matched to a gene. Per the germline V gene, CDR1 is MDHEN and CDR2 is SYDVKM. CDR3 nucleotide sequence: TGTGCCAGCAGTTCTACAGGGGGATGGGGGGAAAAACTGTTTTTT. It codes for CASSSTGGWGEKLFF.

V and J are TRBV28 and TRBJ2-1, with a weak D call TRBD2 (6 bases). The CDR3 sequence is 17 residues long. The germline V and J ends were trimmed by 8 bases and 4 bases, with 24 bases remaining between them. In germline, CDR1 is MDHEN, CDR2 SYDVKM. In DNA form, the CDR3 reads TGTGCCAGCGCACAAAGCCGAACGGGACTCCTATACAATGAGCAGTTCTTC. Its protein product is CASAQSRTGLLYNEQFF.

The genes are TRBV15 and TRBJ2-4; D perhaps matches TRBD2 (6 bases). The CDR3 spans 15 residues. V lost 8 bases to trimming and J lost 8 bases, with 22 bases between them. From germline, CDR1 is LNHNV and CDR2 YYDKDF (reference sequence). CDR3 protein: CATSQRELAAHIQYF. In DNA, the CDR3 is TGTGCCACCTCCCAGAGAGAACTAGCAGCACACATTCAGTACTTC.

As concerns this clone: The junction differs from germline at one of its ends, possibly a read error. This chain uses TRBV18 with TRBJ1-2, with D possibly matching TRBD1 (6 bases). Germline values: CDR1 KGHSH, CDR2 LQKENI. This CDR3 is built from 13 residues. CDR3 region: CVSSPRGQDGYTF. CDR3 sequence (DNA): TGTGTCAGCTCACCACGGGGGCAGGATGGCTACACCTTC.

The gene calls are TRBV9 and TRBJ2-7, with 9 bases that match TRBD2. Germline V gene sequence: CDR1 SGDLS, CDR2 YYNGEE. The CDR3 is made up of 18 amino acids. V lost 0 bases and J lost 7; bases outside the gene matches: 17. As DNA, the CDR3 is TGTGCCAGCAGCGTAGTAGGCGGCGGGGGTAGCGGGAGCGATGAGCAGTACTTC. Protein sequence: CASSVVGGGGSGSDEQYF.

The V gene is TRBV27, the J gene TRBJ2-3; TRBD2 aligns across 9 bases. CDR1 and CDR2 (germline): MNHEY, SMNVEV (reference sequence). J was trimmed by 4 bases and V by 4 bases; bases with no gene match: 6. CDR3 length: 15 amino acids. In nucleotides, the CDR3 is TGTGCCAGCAGTTCCCTAGCGGGAATAGCAGATACGCAGTATTTT. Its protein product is CASSSLAGIADTQYF.